The next 6 T cell receptor beta chains were all read from a single sample in a study of shared clonotypes between healthy human individuals. Produced via immunoSEQ multiplex PCR; TCRdb's table is partial and in-frame only. The repertoire has about 460,000 clones, roughly three quarters of them found once; the top ten carry 9.5% to 15%. The material sequenced was PBMCs. The receptor set was obtained from a woman aged 40 to 55 in good health. Some clones in this sample may be carry-over from other donors' samples.

This sequence joins TRBV7-8 and TRBJ2-1, with a weak D call TRBD1 (6 bases). The CDR3 extends over 15 amino acids. Germline V CDR1 and CDR2: SGHVS, FQNEAQ. V was shortened by 0 bases and J by 5 bases, with 11 bases between the two germline ends. CDR3 bases: TGTGCCAGCAGCTTAGCGAGACAGGCAAACAATGAGCAGTTCTTC. It codes for CASSLARQANNEQFF.

The rearrangement joins TRBV15 to TRBJ2-1; no definite D call. This CDR3 comprises 13 residues. The ends were cut back, 0 bases at V and 6 bases at J, with 6 bases in the middle. CDR1 is LNHNV, CDR2 YYDKDF, per germline (reference sequence). Here the CDR3 reads CATSRDALNEQFF. The CDR3 coding sequence is TGTGCCACCAGCAGAGATGCCCTCAATGAGCAGTTCTTC.

This clone occurred once. The chain recombines TRBV14 with TRBJ2-7; 8 bases are a match to TRBD2. In germline, CDR1 is SGHDN, CDR2 FVKESK. With V trimmed by 3 bases and J by 4 bases, 26 bases remained unmatched. The CDR3 contains 21 residues. The CDR3 DNA follows: TGTGCCAGCAGCCAGGGGCGGCGAACTGGCGGGACTAGACATTCAGCATACGAGCAGTACTTC. Encoded protein: CASSQGRRTGGTRHSAYEQYF.

In its sample, this clone was seen a few times. A much larger clone lies a single base off, so this may be a read error. The V gene is TRBV7-7, the J gene TRBJ2-2; D is perhaps TRBD2 (6 bases). The germline V gene encodes CDR1 SSHAT and CDR2 FNYEAQ (reference sequence). The CDR3 covers 14 residues. CDR3 sequence (DNA): TGTGCTAACCCAGGACGGGGGAACACCGGGGGGCTGTTTTTT. It codes for CANPGRGNTGGLFF.

This chain joins TRBV5-1 and TRBJ2-5; D might be TRBD1 (7 bases). CDR1 is SGHRS, CDR2 YFSETQ, per germline. The CDR3 is made up of 15 amino acids. V lost 2 bases and J 1 base, leaving 12 bases between the germline ends. The CDR3 DNA reads as TGCGCCAGCAGCTTCGGGGGACAGTCCCAAGAGACCCAGTACTTC. Translated, it gives CASSFGGQSQETQYF. Full variable domain (remainder filled in from reference TRBV5-1 and TRBJ2-5): KAGVTQTPRYLIKTRGQQVTLSCSPISGHRSVSWYQQTPGQGLQFLFEYFSETQRNKGNFPGRFSGRQFSNSRSEMNVSTLELGDSALYLCASSFGGQSQETQYFGPGTRLLVL.

As concerns this clone: A far larger clone is off by one base, so a read error is likely. This chain connects TRBV30 to TRBJ2-2; maybe TRBD2 (6 bases). This CDR3 has 15 amino acids. Trimming removed 1 base at V and 9 bases at J, with 18 bases between. Germline V CDR1 and CDR2: GTSNPN, SVGIG (reference sequence). The CDR3 DNA reads TGTGCCTGGAGTGGCAGCTCGCGGGATACCAGGGAGCTGTTTTTT. It specifies CAWSGSSRDTRELFF.